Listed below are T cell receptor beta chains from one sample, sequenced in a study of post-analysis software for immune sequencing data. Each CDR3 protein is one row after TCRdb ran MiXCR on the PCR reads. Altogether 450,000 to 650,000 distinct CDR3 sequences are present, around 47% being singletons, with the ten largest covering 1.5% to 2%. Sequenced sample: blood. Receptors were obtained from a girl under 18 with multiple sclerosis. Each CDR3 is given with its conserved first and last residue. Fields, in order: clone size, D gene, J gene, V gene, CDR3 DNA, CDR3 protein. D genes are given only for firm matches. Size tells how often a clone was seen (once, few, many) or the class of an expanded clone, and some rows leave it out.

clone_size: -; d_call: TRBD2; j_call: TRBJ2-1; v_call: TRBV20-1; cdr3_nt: TGCAGTGCTAGAGGGGCTAGCGGATCCTACAATGAGCAGTTCTTC; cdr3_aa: CSARGASGSYNEQFF
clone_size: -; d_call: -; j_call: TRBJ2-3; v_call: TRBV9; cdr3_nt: TGTGCCACCTCCCCGGCCCCTTTAGATACGCAGTATTTT; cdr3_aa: CATSPAPLDTQYF
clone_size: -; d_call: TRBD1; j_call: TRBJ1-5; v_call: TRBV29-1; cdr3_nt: TGCAGCGTGGCTCAGGGGGCCCCCAATCAGCCCCAGCATTTT; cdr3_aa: CSVAQGAPNQPQHF
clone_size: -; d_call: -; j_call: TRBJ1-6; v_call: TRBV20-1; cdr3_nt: TGCAGTGCTAGACCAGGGTGGGATAATTCACCCCTCCACTTT; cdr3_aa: CSARPGWDNSPLHF
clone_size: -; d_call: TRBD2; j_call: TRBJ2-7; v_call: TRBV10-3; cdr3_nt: TGTGCCATCAGTCGACTAGCGGGAGAGGGAGGTATTGACCAGTACTTC; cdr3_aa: CAISRLAGEGGIDQYF
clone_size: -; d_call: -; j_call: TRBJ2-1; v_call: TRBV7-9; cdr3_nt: TGTGCCAGCAGCGTCGCGACAGGCGGACGGAATGAGCAGTTCTTC; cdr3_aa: CASSVATGGRNEQFF
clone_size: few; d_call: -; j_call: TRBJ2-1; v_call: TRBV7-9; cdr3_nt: TGTGCCAGCACCCCCCCTAGCAGGTACAATGAGCAGTTCTTC; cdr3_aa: CASTPPSRYNEQFF
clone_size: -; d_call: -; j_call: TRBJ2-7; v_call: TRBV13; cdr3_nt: TGTGCCAGCAGCTTGCCGGGGCCAGGGGAGCAGTACTTC; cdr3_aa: CASSLPGPGEQYF
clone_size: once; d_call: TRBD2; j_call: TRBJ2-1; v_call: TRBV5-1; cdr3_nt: TGCGCCAGCAGCTTCGGGACTAGCGGGGATAATGAGCAGTTCTTC; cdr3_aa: CASSFGTSGDNEQFF
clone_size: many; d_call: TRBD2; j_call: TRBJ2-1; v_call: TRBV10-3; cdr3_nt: TGTGCCATCAGTGAGTCGAGGGCTAGCGGGGATTTCAATGAGCAGTTCTTC; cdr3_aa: CAISESRASGDFNEQFF
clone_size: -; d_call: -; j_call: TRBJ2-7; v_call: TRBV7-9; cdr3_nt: TGTGCCAGCAGTCTCACACAGGGGGGGACCTACGAGCAGTACTTC; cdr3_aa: CASSLTQGGTYEQYF
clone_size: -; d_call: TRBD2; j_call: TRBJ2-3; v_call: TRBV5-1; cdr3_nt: TGCGCCAGCAGCTTTAGCGGGGTCGGTGTAGATACGCAGTATTTT; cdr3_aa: CASSFSGVGVDTQYF
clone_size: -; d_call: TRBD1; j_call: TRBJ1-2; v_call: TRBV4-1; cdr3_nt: TGCGCCAGCAGCCACCCCGGGACAGTTTCTGGCTACACCTTC; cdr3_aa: CASSHPGTVSGYTF
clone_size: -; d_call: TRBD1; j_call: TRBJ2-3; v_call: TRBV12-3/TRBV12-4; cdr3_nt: TGTGCCAGCAGTTCTGCTACAGGGGGTAGCACAGATACGCAGTATTTT; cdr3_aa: CASSSATGGSTDTQYF
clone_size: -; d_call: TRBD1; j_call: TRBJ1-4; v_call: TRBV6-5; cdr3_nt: TGTGCCAGCACTATCTCGGGACAGGGGGCCGAAAAACTGTTTTTT; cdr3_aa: CASTISGQGAEKLFF
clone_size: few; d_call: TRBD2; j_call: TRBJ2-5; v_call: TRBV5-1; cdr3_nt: TGCGCCAGCAGCTTTTTGGGACTAGCCGAGACCCAGTACTTC; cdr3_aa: CASSFLGLAETQYF
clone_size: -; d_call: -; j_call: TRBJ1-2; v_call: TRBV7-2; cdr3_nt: TGTGCCAGCAGCTCTCTCCTAGTCCACACTCGCTATGGCTACACCTTC; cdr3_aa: CASSSLLVHTRYGYTF
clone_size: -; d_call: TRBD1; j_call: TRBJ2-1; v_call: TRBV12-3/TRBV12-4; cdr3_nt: TGTGCCAGCAGTGCACAGTGGGACAGTAACTACAATGAGCAGTTCTTC; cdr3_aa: CASSAQWDSNYNEQFF
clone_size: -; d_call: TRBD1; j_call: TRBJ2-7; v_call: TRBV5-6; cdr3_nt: TGTGCCAGCAGCGTGACAGGGAGCCCCTACGAGCAGTACTTC; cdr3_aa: CASSVTGSPYEQYF
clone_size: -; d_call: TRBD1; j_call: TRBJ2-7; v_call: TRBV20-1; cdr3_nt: TGCAGTGCTAGAGATCCGGGACAGGGTTACGAGCAGTACTTC; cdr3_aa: CSARDPGQGYEQYF
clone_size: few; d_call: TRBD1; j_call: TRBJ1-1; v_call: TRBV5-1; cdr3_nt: TGCGCCAGCAGCCCTGGGGACAGGAAGAACACTGAAGCTTTCTTT; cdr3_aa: CASSPGDRKNTEAFF
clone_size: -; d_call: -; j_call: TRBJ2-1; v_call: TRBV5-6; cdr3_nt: TGTGCCAGCAGCTTGGGTGTCGGCTTCGCGTCCTACAATGAGCAGTTCTTC; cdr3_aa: CASSLGVGFASYNEQFF
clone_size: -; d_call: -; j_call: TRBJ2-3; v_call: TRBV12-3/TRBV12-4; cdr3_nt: TGTGCCAGCAACGATATTGGGGATGGGGACTCGGACACAGATACGCAGTATTTT; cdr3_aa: CASNDIGDGDSDTDTQYF
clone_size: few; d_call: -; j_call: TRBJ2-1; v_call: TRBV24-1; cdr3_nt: TGTGCCACCAGTGACCCGGGGGGCGATAACAATGAGCAGTTCTTC; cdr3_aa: CATSDPGGDNNEQFF
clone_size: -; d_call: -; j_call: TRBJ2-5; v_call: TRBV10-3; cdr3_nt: TGTGCCATCAGTGAGTCCCAAACTCAGCAGGGAGGTCGAGAGACCCAGTACTTC; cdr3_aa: CAISESQTQQGGRETQYF
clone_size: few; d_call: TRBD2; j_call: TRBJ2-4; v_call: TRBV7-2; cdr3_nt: TGTGCCAGCAGCCCGTCCTATCTAGCGGGGCGGGACATTCAGTACTTC; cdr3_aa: CASSPSYLAGRDIQYF
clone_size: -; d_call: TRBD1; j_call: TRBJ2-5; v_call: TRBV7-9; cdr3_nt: TGTACCGGCAGCTTAACAAAGACAGGGGGCGGGCAGTACTTC; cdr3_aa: CTGSLTKTGGGQYF
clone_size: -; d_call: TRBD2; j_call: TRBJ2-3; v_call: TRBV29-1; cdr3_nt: TGCAGCGTTGCCGAGACCGGGACTAGCTCATTGACAGATACGCAGTATTTT; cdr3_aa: CSVAETGTSSLTDTQYF
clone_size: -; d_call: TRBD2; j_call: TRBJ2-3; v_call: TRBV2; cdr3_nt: TGTGCCAGCGGGGGGGACACAGATACGCAGTATTTT; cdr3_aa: CASGGDTDTQYF
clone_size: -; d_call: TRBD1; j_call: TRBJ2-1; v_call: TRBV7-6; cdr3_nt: TGTGCCAGCAGCTTAGCGGGACAGGGGGCCAATGAGCAGTTCTTC; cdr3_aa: CASSLAGQGANEQFF
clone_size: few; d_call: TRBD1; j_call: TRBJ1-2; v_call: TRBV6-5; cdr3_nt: TGTGCCAGCAGTTCTCCGGGACAGGAGCACTATGGCTACACCTTC; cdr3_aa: CASSSPGQEHYGYTF
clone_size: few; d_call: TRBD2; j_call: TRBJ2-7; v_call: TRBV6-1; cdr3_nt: TGTGCCAGCATATATTCGCCTAGCGGCCTCTACGAGCAGTACTTC; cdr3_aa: CASIYSPSGLYEQYF
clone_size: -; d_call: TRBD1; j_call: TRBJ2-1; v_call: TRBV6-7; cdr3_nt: TGTGCCAGCAGTTCCTTAACCACAGGGGACAATGAGCAGTTCTTC; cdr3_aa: CASSSLTTGDNEQFF
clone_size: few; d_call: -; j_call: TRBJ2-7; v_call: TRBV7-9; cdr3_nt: TGTGCCAGCAGTACAGGGATCTCCTACGAGCAGTACTTC; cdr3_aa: CASSTGISYEQYF
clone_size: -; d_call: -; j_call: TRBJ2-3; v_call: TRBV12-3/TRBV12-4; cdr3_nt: TGTGCCAGCAGACGGACTAACGCCGAGAGCACAGATACGCAGTATTTT; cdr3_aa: CASRRTNAESTDTQYF
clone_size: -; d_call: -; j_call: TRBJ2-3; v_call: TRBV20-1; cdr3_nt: TGCAGTGCTAAAACAGGGTTCAGCACAGATACGCAGTATTTT; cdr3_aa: CSAKTGFSTDTQYF
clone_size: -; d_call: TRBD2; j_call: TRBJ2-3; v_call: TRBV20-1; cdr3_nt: TGCAGTGCTAGGGACGATACTAGCGGGGGGGCCAAGGATACGCAGTATTTT; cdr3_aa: CSARDDTSGGAKDTQYF
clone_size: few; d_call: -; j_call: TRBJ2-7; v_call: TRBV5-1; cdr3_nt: TGCGCCAGCAGCTTGGCCGTCATGGACTACGAGCAGTACTTC; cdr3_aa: CASSLAVMDYEQYF
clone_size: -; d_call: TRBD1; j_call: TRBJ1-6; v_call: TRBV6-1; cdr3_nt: TGTGCCAGCAGTGGACAGGGGTGGGTTTCACCCCTCCACTTT; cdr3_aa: CASSGQGWVSPLHF
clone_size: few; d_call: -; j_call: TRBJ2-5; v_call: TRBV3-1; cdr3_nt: TGTGCCAGCAGCCAACCCCTCCCGGCCGAGACCCAGTACTTC; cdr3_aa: CASSQPLPAETQYF
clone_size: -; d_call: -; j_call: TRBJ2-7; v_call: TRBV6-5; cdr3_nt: TGTGCCAGCAGCCACTTAGACGGCTCCTACGAGCAGTACTTC; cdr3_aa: CASSHLDGSYEQYF
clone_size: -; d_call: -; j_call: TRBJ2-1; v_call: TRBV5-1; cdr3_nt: TGCGCCAGCAGCTTGGGCAAAAGTGAGCAGTTCTTC; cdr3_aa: CASSLGKSEQFF
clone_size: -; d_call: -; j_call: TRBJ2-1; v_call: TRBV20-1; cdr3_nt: TGCAGCGGGATGGCCTACAATGAGCAGTTCTTC; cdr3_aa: CSGMAYNEQFF
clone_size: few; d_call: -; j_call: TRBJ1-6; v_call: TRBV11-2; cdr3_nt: TGTGCCAGCAGCTTAGGACGAAGCTCCTATAATTCACCCCTCCACTTT; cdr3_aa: CASSLGRSSYNSPLHF
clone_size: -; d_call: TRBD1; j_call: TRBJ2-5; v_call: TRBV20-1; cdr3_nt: TGCAGTGCTCGCCGGGACAGGGCGCAAGAGACCCAGTACTTC; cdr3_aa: CSARRDRAQETQYF
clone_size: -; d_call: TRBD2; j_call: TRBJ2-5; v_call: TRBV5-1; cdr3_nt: TGCGCCAGCAGCTGGGCCGGCCCCGCGGGGGAGCAGTACTTC; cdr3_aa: CASSWAGPAGEQYF
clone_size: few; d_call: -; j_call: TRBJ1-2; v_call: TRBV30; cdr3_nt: TGTGCCTGGAGCTTGGACCTACAGATCTATGGCTACACCTTC; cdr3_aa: CAWSLDLQIYGYTF
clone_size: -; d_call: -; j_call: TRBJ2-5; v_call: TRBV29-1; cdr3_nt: TGCAGCGTTGAAGATAGCGGACTAGAGACCCAGTACTTC; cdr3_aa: CSVEDSGLETQYF